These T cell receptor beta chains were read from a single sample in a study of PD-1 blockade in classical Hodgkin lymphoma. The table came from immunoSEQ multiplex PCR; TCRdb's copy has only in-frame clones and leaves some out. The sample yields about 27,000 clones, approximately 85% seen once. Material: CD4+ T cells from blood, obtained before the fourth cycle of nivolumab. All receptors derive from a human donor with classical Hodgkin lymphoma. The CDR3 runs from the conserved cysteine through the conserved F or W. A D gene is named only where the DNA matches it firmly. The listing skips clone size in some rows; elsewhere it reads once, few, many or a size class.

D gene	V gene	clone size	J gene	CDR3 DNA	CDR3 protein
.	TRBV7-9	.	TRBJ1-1	TGTGCTTTTCTCACGGGCGACACTGAAGCTTTCTTT	CAFLTGDTEAFF
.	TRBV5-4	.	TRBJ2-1	TGTGCCAGCAGCCCTGGGGGGCCGCAGAATGAGCAGTTCTTC	CASSPGGPQNEQFF
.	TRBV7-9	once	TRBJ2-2	TGTGCCAGCAGCCTTATCCAGGACACCGGGGAGCTGTTTTTT	CASSLIQDTGELFF
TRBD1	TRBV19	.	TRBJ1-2	TGTGCCAGTAGTATCCCACGACAGGGGCGCGAGGGCTACACCTTC	CASSIPRQGREGYTF
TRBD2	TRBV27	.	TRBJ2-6	TGTGCCAGCGGTCCTAGCGGGACTGGGGCCAACGTCCTGACTTTC	CASGPSGTGANVLTF
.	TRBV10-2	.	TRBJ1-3	TGCGCCAGCCGCCCGAGCTCTGGAAACACCATATATTTT	CASRPSSGNTIYF
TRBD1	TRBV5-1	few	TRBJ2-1	TGCGCCAGCAGCGGCGGGACAGGGGATTCTGAGCAGTTCTTC	CASSGGTGDSEQFF
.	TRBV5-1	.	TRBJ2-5	TGCGCCAGCAGCTTTGGACAGAAGTTAGAAGAGACCCAGTACTTC	CASSFGQKLEETQYF
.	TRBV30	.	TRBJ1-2	TGTGCCTGGGCCCGGCCCCAGACTACTAACTATGGCTACACCTTC	CAWARPQTTNYGYTF
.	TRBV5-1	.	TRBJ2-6	TGCGCCAGCAGCCTCAGGAGCTCTGGGGCCAACGTCCTGACTTTC	CASSLRSSGANVLTF
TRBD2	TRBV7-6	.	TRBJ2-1	TGTGCCAGCAGCTTGATAGCGGGAGGGCCCAACAATGAGCAGTTCTTC	CASSLIAGGPNNEQFF
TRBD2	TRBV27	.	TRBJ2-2	TGTGCCAGCGGGAGGTGGGCGGGAGGAACCGGGGAGCTGTTTTTT	CASGRWAGGTGELFF
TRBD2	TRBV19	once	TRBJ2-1	TGTGCCAGTAGTCCGGGTAGCGGGAGCCTATTCTGGGATGAGCAGTTCTTC	CASSPGSGSLFWDEQFF
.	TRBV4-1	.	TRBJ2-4	TGCGCCAGCAGCCAAGACGCCGGGGGACTTGGTGAAAACATTCAGTACTTC	CASSQDAGGLGENIQYF
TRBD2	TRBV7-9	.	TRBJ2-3	TGTGCCAGCAGCCTGGGACTAGCGGGAGCAGATACGCAGTATTTT	CASSLGLAGADTQYF
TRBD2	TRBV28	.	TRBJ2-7	TGTGCCAGCTCGACTAGCGGGAGGGTGTACGAGCAGTACTTC	CASSTSGRVYEQYF
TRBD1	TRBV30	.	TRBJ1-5	TGTGCCTTGAACCCGGGACAGGGGAATCAGCCCCAGCATTTT	CALNPGQGNQPQHF
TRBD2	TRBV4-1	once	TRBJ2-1	TGCGCCAGCAGCCAAGATCCGGCTAGCGGGAGATACAATGAGCAGTTCTTC	CASSQDPASGRYNEQFF
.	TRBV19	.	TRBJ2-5	TGTGCCAGTAGGGTTCAGGGGGGTGGAGAGACCCAGTACTTC	CASRVQGGGETQYF
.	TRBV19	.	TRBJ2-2	TGTGCCAGTAGTCCGGGCGGGGGCGCTCCCCGGGAGCTGTTTTTT	CASSPGGGAPRELFF
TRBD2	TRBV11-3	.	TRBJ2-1	TGTGCCAGCAGCTTAGGGCTAGCGGGAGGGCCGACCCACAATGAGCAGTTCTTC	CASSLGLAGGPTHNEQFF
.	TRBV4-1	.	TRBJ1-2	TGCGCCAGCAGCCAAGAGGACCTGGGAGGGTATGGCTACACCTTC	CASSQEDLGGYGYTF
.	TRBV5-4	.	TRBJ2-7	TGTGCCAGCAGCTTAGGTATCGAGGGATACAGGGACCCTAAGGAGCAGTACTTC	CASSLGIEGYRDPKEQYF
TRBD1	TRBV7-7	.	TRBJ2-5	TGTGCCAGCAGCTTGGGACAGGGGGTAGCCCAAGAGACCCAGTACTTC	CASSLGQGVAQETQYF
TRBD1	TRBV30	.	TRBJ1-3	TGTGCCTCCGACAGGGGGCCAGGAAACACCATATATTTT	CASDRGPGNTIYF
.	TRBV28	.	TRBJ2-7	TGTGCCAGCAGTACCCCTTGGGACTACGAGCAGTACTTC	CASSTPWDYEQYF
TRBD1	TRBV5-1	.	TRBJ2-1	TGCGCCAGCAGCAAAACAGGGGGGTATGAGCAGTTCTTC	CASSKTGGYEQFF